The T cell receptor (beta chain) under discussion was sequenced for a study of cytomegalovirus exposure and HLA in healthy donors. J lost 4 bases, V lost 5 bases, and 6 bases had no gene match. Germline CDR1 reads MNHNS; CDR2 reads SASEGT. The CDR3 consists of 14 residues. The PCR used 60 Vbeta and 13 Jbeta primers. The method was immunoSEQ multiplex PCR; TCRdb's version includes in-frame clones alone and lacks a portion of them. The sample has more than 100,000 clones, roughly 80% seen once; the top ten hold under 2.5%. This clonotype was sampled from a man aged 25-45 years in good health and CMV-seronegative. This rearrangement joins TRBV6-1 to TRBJ1-2; TRBD1 matches at 8 bases. Source material: PBMCs. This chain's CDR3 is CASSSPGGSYGYTF. DNA of the CDR3: TGTGCCAGCAGTTCGCCAGGGGGCAGCTATGGCTACACCTTC.